These 10 T cell receptor beta chains came from one sample sequenced in a study of blood T cell repertoires in COVID-19. Generated by immunoSEQ multiplex PCR, the TCRdb table keeps only in-frame clones and is missing some. The sample holds hundreds of thousands of clones, around nine tenths seen once. The sample consisted of peripheral blood. These receptors were collected from a woman aged 30 to 39 with COVID-19, enrolled during active disease.

The rearrangement uses TRBV5-1 and TRBJ2-5; the match to TRBD1 covers 10 bases. CDR3 length: 15 residues. The trim removed 5 bases at V and 5 bases at J, leaving 9 bases unmatched. Germline V CDR1 and CDR2: SGHRS, YFSETQ. This chain's CDR3 is CASRTGQGVKETQYF. In DNA form, the CDR3 reads TGCGCCAGCAGGACAGGACAGGGGGTTAAGGAGACCCAGTACTTC.

J is TRBJ1-2 and V is TRBV4-1, with a possible D match to TRBD1 (6 bases). V was cut by 1 base and J by 4 bases, with 10 bases left in between. CDR3 size: 14 residues. Looked up from germline, CDR1 is MGHRA and CDR2 is YSYEKL. CDR3 region: CASSQAATGYGYTF. The DNA of the CDR3 is TGCGCCAGCAGCCAAGCCGCGACAGGCTATGGCTACACCTTC.

This chain joins TRBV5-4 and TRBJ1-5; D is unclear. There are 15 residues in the CDR3. The V gene lost 2 bases and the J gene lost 0 bases, with 9 bases spanning the gap. Germline V CDR1 and CDR2: SGHNT, YYREEE (reference sequence). This CDR3 is CASSLSGDSNQPQHF. The CDR3 DNA reads as TGTGCCAGCAGCTTAAGCGGGGATAGCAATCAGCCCCAGCATTTT.

The DNA of the CDR3 is TGTGCCAGCTCACCACGATCGAGGCCGGGGGGGCCTGGTGAGCAGTTCTTC. Protein product: CASSPRSRPGGPGEQFF. The V call is TRBV18, the J call TRBJ2-1; 8 nucleotides agree with TRBD2. CDR3 length: 17 amino acids. Germline CDR1 KGHSH, CDR2 LQKENI. The junction had 14 bases not matched to a gene; V was cut back by 1 base and J by 9 bases.

This clone was seen only once. CDR3 in amino acids: CASSLPGSGGQKETQYF. CDR3 DNA sequence: TGTGCCAGCAGCCTCCCAGGGAGCGGGGGCCAGAAAGAGACCCAGTACTTC. J is TRBJ2-5 and V is TRBV7-2, with 8 bases identical to TRBD2. V trimming: 5 bases; J trimming: 3 bases; junction bases outside the gene matches: 14. This CDR3 has 17 amino acids. The germline V gene encodes CDR1 SGHTA and CDR2 FQGNSA.

This chain links TRBV7-6 with TRBJ1-1, with 9 bases fitting TRBD1. The CDR3 is 14 amino acids. Germline CDR1 reads SGHVS; CDR2 reads FNYEAQ. V was pared by 6 bases and J by 4 bases, with 6 bases of the junction left unmatched. The CDR3: CASSSGTGSTEAFF. CDR3 bases: TGTGCCAGCAGTTCCGGGACAGGGAGCACTGAAGCTTTCTTT.

The chain combines TRBV7-9 with TRBJ1-1; D gene unclear. Trimming pared 2 bases from V and 6 bases from J, leaving 7 bases between. In germline, CDR1 is SEHNR, CDR2 FQNEAQ (reference sequence). The CDR3 loop spans 12 amino acids. The CDR3 region is CASSLSGAEAFF. The CDR3 nucleotides are TGTGCCAGCAGCTTATCCGGGGCTGAAGCTTTCTTT.

The chain links TRBV2 to TRBJ1-2; 8 positions agree with TRBD1. The CDR3 loop spans 12 amino acids. The junction had 4 bases not matched to a gene; V was cut back by 10 bases and J by 3 bases. CDR1 is SNHLY, CDR2 FYNNEI, per germline. This chain's CDR3 is CANTGGYYGYTF. The DNA of the CDR3 is TGTGCCAACACAGGGGGGTACTATGGCTACACCTTC.

V is TRBV5-6 and J is TRBJ1-2; tentatively, D is TRBD1 (5 bases). Germline CDR1 SGHDT, CDR2 YYEEEE. Trimming stripped 0 bases from V and 7 bases from J, with 16 bases between. CDR3 length equals 15 residues. DNA of the CDR3: TGTGCCAGCAGCTTGGCCGGCGGGGCAGCGGCTGGCTACACCTTC. It encodes CASSLAGGAAAGYTF.

This sequence joins TRBV10-3 and TRBJ1-1, with 11 bases identical to TRBD1. The V segment lost 6 bases and the J segment 3 bases; nucleotides outside the gene matches: 3. The CDR3 spans 14 residues. Germline V CDR1 and CDR2: ENHRY, SYGVKD. The CDR3 loop is CAIRAGQGDTEAFF. CDR3 sequence (DNA): TGTGCCATCAGAGCGGGACAGGGGGACACTGAAGCTTTCTTT.